These 18 T cell receptor beta chains were all obtained from the same sample, sequenced in a study of cytomegalovirus exposure and HLA in healthy donors (TCRdb year 2017). Library preparation was by the immunoSEQ multiplex PCR assay. TCRdb mirrors the immuneACCESS table, restricted to in-frame sequences. Some clones are absent from its copies; in checked studies, under half trace to an unresolved V gene, and the reason for the others is unknown. This sample is represented by 250,000 or so clones; around 90% of them were singletons. Clones ranked in the top ten supply 0.35% to 0.4% of the sample. Sequencing was done on a sample of PBMCs. The source of these receptors is a young woman in good health and CMV-seronegative.

This chain joins TRBV7-2 and TRBJ1-5; no clear D gene. The CDR3 loop spans 13 amino acids. V lost 1 base, J lost 7 bases, and 8 bases lay in between. The germline V gene encodes CDR1 SGHTA and CDR2 FQGNSA. CDR3 in amino acids: CASSLDEGQPQHF. The CDR3 nucleotides are TGTGCCAGCAGCTTAGATGAGGGACAGCCCCAGCATTTT. The variable domain in full, completed from reference TRBV7-2 and TRBJ1-5, reads GAGVSQSPSNKVTEKGKDVELRCDPISGHTALYWYRQSLGQGLEFLIYFQGNSAPDKSGLPSDRFSAERTGGSVSTLTIQRTQQEDSAVYLCASSLDEGQPQHFGDGTRLSIL.

V usage is TRBV5-1 and J usage is TRBJ2-1, with a weak D call TRBD2 (7 bases). Between the trimmed V and J ends, which lost 4 bases and 3 bases, there was a span of 11 bases. Germline values: CDR1 SGHRS, CDR2 YFSETQ. The CDR3 runs 14 residues. The CDR3 spells CASSLGGDYNEQFF. CDR3 DNA: TGCGCCAGCAGCCTAGGGGGGGACTACAATGAGCAGTTCTTC.

CDR3 coding DNA: TGCGCCAGCAGCTTGGCCCCCGGGACAGCGCAGTTCTTC. Its protein is CASSLAPGTAQFF. The chain uses TRBV5-1 and TRBJ2-1; 7 bases line up with TRBD1. Looked up from germline, CDR1 is SGHRS and CDR2 is YFSETQ. There are 13 residues in the CDR3. V was pared by 0 bases and J by 12 bases, with 6 bases of the junction left unmatched.

This chain joins TRBV4-3 and TRBJ2-7, with 10 positions matching TRBD1. The ends lost 4 bases at V and 3 bases at J; junction bases unmatched: 3. Germline lookup yields CDR1 LGHNA and CDR2 YSLEER. This CDR3 spans 14 amino acids. The CDR3 DNA is TGCGCCAGCAGCCCGAGGACAGGGGGCTACGAGCAGTACTTC. This gives the protein CASSPRTGGYEQYF.

This sequence joins TRBV5-4 and TRBJ1-6, with 8 bases lining up with TRBD1. The CDR3 consists of 17 residues. Losses at the gene ends were 4 bases for V and 8 bases for J; bases not matched to a gene: 14. Germline CDR1 is SGHNT and CDR2 is YYREEE (reference sequence). Here the CDR3 reads CASSPSRSGRGHSPLHF. The DNA of the CDR3 is TGTGCCAGCAGCCCGTCCCGGAGTGGCAGGGGGCATTCACCCCTCCACTTT.

The chain employs TRBV6-1 and TRBJ1-6, with D possibly being TRBD1 (5 bases). The CDR3 is 17 residues long. Germline lookup yields CDR1 MNHNS and CDR2 SASEGT. Trimming removed 2 bases at V and 7 bases at J, with 18 bases between. The CDR3 region is CASSESSLGRVNSPLHF. The CDR3 DNA is TGTGCCAGCAGTGAAAGTAGTCTGGGCAGGGTCAATTCACCCCTCCACTTT.

The chain couples TRBV7-7 to TRBJ2-2; a possible D gene is TRBD2 (5 bases). The CDR3 has 14 amino acids. V was trimmed by 3 bases and J by 2 bases, leaving 7 bases between them. The V gene's germline CDR1 is SSHAT and CDR2 FNYEAQ (reference sequence). DNA for the CDR3: TGTGCCAGCAGCTTTGGACTTAACACCGGGGAGCTGTTTTTT. This sequence encodes CASSFGLNTGELFF.

The chain joins TRBV7-2 to TRBJ2-3; D remains ambiguous. From germline, CDR1 is SGHTA and CDR2 FQGNSA. The CDR3 covers 14 residues. The ends were cut back, 3 bases at V and 1 base at J, with 8 bases in the middle. DNA of the CDR3: TGTGCCAGCAGCTTCCGTCCGGGCACAGATACGCAGTATTTT. Translated: CASSFRPGTDTQYF.

The CDR3 protein is CSVRTPRGEKLFF. CDR3 sequence (DNA): TGCAGCGTGAGGACCCCCCGGGGGGAAAAACTGTTTTTT. The gene calls are TRBV29-1 and TRBJ1-4; possible D gene TRBD1, 5 bases. V shed 6 bases and J shed 8 bases, with 16 bases lying between them. CDR1 and CDR2 (germline): SQVTM, ANQGSEA. This CDR3 region has 13 residues.

CDR3 in DNA: TGTGCCAGCAGTGAAACTGGGCAGATCTATGGCTACACCTTC. Protein: CASSETGQIYGYTF. The chain combines TRBV2 with TRBJ1-2; no definite D call. Germline V gene lookup returns CDR1 SNHLY and CDR2 FYNNEI. The CDR3 has 14 residues. Trimming cost V 2 bases and J 4 bases, with 11 bases left between them. The full variable domain, in which reference TRBV2 and TRBJ1-2 provide the parts outside the CDR3, is EPEVTQTPSHQVTQMGQEVILRCVPISNHLYFYWYRQILGQKVEFLVSFYNNEISEKSEIFDDQFSVERPDGSNFTLKIRSTKLEDSAMYFCASSETGQIYGYTFGSGTRLTVV.

This chain joins TRBV6-5 and TRBJ1-5, with TRBD1 as a possible D gene (6 bases). Germline assignment: CDR1 MNHEY and CDR2 SVGAGI. There are 14 residues in the CDR3. Trimming removed 4 bases from V and 4 bases from J, with 11 bases in between. The CDR3 spells CASSLDSTNQPQHF. The CDR3 DNA is TGTGCCAGCAGTTTGGACAGCACAAATCAGCCCCAGCATTTT.

The count of this clone is one. The gene calls are TRBV7-9 and TRBJ2-4, with a tentative D call TRBD1 (6 bases). Germline lookup yields CDR1 SEHNR and CDR2 FQNEAQ (reference sequence). The CDR3 runs to 16 residues. With 4 bases removed from V and 0 bases from J, the gap between germline ends came to 13 bases. The CDR3 nucleotides are TGTGCCAGCAGCTCCGGGACAAATATAGCCAAAAACATTCAGTACTTC. This sequence encodes CASSSGTNIAKNIQYF. The whole variable domain, filled in from reference TRBV7-9 and TRBJ2-4, reads DTGVSQNPRHKITKRGQNVTFRCDPISEHNRLYWYRQTLGQGPEFLTYFQNEAQLEKSRLLSDRFSAERPKGSFSTLEIQRTEQGDSAMYLCASSSGTNIAKNIQYFGAGTRLSVL.

This chain connects TRBV5-1 to TRBJ1-5; possibly TRBD1 for D (6 bases). Trimming stripped 5 bases from V and 7 bases from J, with 16 bases between. The CDR3 totals 14 residues. Germline values: CDR1 SGHRS, CDR2 YFSETQ. CDR3 region: CASRKDSKDQPQHF. The CDR3 region has the DNA TGCGCCAGCAGAAAGGACAGTAAGGACCAGCCCCAGCATTTT.

This sequence joins TRBV10-1 and TRBJ1-4, with TRBD1 matching over 7 bases. CDR3 length equals 14 residues. Germline trimming cut 6 bases from V and 2 bases from J; bases unmatched to any gene: 3. In germline, CDR1 is WNHNN, CDR2 SYGVQD (reference sequence). The CDR3 nucleotides read TGCGCCAGCAGCCCAGGGGGTACTAATGAAAAACTGTTTTTT. The encoded protein is CASSPGGTNEKLFF.

V gene TRBV28 combines with J gene TRBJ2-7; possibly TRBD2 for D (7 bases). Trimming left V 4 bases short and J 1 base short, with 23 bases between. Germline CDR1 MDHEN, CDR2 SYDVKM. The CDR3 sequence is 18 residues long. As DNA, the CDR3 is TGTGCCAGCAGTTCCCCCTATCTCCGGGGGGCCGGGTCCTACGAGCAGTACTTC. Translating gives CASSSPYLRGAGSYEQYF.

The rearrangement uses TRBV11-2 and TRBJ2-5; 9 nucleotides match TRBD2. V shed 1 base and J 9 bases; nucleotides not matched to a gene: 9. Per the germline V gene, CDR1 is SGHAT and CDR2 is FQNNGV. The CDR3 covers 15 residues. This CDR3 is CASSLGAGGLLAQYF. The CDR3 bases are TGTGCCAGCAGCTTAGGTGCGGGGGGGCTGTTGGCCCAGTACTTC.

This clone appeared a single time. The rearrangement uses TRBV28 and TRBJ2-7; D is perhaps TRBD1 (6 bases). Trimming took 5 bases from V and 3 from J, leaving 14 bases between them. The length of the CDR3 is 14 residues. Germline V gene lookup returns CDR1 MDHEN and CDR2 SYDVKM. The CDR3: CASSTDRMSYEQYV. The DNA of the CDR3 is TGTGCCAGCAGTACCGACAGGATGAGCTACGAGCAGTACGTC.

The chain couples TRBV27 to TRBJ2-7; 7 nucleotides align to TRBD2. The V and J ends lost 5 bases and 2 bases, in that order; junction bases with no gene match: 9. Looked up from germline, CDR1 is MNHEY and CDR2 is SMNVEV (reference sequence). There are 15 residues in the CDR3. The CDR3: CASSVRAGRAYEQYF. The CDR3 DNA is TGTGCCAGCAGTGTTAGAGCGGGGCGGGCCTACGAGCAGTACTTC.